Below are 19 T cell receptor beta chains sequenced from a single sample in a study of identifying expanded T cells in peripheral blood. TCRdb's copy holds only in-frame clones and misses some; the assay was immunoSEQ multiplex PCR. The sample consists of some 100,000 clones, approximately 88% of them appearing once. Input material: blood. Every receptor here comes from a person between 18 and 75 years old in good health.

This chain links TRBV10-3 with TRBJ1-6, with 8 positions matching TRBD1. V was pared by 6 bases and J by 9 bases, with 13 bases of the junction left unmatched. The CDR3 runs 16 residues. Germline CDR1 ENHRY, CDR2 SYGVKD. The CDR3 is CAIRGTGLGVSSPLHF. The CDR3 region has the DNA TGTGCCATCAGGGGGACAGGCTTGGGAGTCAGTTCACCCCTCCACTTT.

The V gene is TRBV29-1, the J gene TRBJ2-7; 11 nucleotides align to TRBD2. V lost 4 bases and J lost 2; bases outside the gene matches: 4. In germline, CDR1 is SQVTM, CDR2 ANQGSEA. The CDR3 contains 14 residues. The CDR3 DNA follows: TGCAGCGTTGGTGGGACTAGCGGAGCCTACGAGCAGTACTTC. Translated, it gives CSVGGTSGAYEQYF.

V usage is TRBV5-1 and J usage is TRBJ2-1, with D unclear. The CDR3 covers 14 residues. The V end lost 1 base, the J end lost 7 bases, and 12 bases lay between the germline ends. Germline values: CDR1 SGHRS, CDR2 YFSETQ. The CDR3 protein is CASSLPGNLNEQFF. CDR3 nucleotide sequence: TGCGCCAGCAGCTTGCCAGGAAACCTGAATGAGCAGTTCTTC.

CDR3 DNA: TGCGCCAGCAGCCTCCGTCCGACAGACTACTATGGCTACACCTTC. It encodes CASSLRPTDYYGYTF. The V call is TRBV4-3, the J call TRBJ1-2, with a tentative D call TRBD1 (5 bases). The CDR3 has 15 amino acids. V was clipped by 4 bases and J by 3 bases, with 15 bases between them. Per the germline V gene, CDR1 is LGHNA and CDR2 is YSLEER.

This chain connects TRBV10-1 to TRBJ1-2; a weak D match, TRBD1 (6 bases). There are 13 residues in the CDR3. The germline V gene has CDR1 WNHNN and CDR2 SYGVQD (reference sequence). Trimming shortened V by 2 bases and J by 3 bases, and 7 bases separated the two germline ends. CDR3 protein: CASSERQDYGYTF. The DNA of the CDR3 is TGCGCCAGCAGTGAGCGACAGGACTATGGCTACACCTTC.

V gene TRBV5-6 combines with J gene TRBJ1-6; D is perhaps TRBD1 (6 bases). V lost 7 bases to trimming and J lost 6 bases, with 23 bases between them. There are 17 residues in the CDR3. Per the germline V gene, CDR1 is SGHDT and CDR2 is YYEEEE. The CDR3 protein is CASAEVQGLFGNSPLHF. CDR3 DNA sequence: TGTGCCAGCGCCGAGGTACAGGGACTTTTTGGTAATTCACCCCTCCACTTT.

CDR3 DNA sequence: TGTGCCAGCAGCACTAGCGGCCCTCAAGGTGAGCAGTTCTTC. Translating it yields CASSTSGPQGEQFF. This chain uses TRBV28 with TRBJ2-1, with TRBD2 matching 8 bases. Losses at the gene ends were 6 bases for V and 9 bases for J; bases not matched to a gene: 10. This CDR3 has 14 amino acids. CDR1 and CDR2 (germline): MDHEN, SYDVKM. The full variable domain, completed using reference TRBV28 and TRBJ2-1, is DVKVTQSSRYLVKRTGEKVFLECVQDMDHENMFWYRQDPGLGLRLIYFSYDVKMKEKGDIPEGYSVSREKKERFSLILESASTNQTSMYLCASSTSGPQGEQFFGPGTRLTVL.

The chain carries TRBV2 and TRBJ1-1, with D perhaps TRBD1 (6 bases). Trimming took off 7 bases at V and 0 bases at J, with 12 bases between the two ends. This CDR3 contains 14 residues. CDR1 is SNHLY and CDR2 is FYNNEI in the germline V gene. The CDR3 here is CASKGTPMNTEAFF. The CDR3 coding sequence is TGTGCCAGCAAAGGGACACCGATGAACACTGAAGCTTTCTTT.

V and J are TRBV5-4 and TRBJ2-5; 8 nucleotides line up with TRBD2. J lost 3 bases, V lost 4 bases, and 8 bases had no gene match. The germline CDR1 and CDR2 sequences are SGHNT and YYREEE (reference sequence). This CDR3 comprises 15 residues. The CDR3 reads CASSPAGLDKETQYF. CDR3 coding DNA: TGTGCCAGCAGCCCCGCGGGACTAGATAAAGAGACCCAGTACTTC.

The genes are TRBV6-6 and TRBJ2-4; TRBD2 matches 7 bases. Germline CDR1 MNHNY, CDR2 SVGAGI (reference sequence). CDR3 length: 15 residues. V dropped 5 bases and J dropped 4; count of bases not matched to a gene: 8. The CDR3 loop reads CASSIGEGHKNIQYF. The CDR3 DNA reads TGTGCCAGCAGTATCGGGGAGGGGCATAAAAACATTCAGTACTTC.

CDR3 nucleotides: TGTGCCAGCAGCCAGGAGGGAGGGCCCCCCGAGCAGTACTTC. Encoded protein: CASSQEGGPPEQYF. The V and J genes are TRBV14 and TRBJ2-7, with 7 bases fitting TRBD2. Germline CDR1 is SGHDN and CDR2 is FVKESK. The CDR3 totals 14 residues. Trimming at V came to 3 bases and at J to 6 bases, leaving 8 bases not matched to a gene.

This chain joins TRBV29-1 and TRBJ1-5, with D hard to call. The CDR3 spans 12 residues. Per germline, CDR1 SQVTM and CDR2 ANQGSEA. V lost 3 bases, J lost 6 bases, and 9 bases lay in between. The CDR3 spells CSVEENGQPQHF. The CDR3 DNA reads TGCAGCGTTGAGGAAAACGGTCAGCCCCAGCATTTT.

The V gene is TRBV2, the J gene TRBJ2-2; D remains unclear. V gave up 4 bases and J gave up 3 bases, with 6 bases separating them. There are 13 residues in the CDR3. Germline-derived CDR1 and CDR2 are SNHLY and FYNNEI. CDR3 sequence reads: CASSGLHTGELFF. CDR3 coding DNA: TGTGCCAGCAGTGGACTGCACACCGGGGAGCTGTTTTTT.

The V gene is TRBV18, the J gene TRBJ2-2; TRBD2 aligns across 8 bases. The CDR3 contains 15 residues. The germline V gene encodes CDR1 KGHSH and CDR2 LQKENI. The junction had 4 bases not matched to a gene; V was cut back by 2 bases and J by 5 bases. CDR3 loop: CASSPGLARTGELFF. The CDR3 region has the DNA TGTGCCAGCTCACCAGGACTAGCTCGAACCGGGGAGCTGTTTTTT.

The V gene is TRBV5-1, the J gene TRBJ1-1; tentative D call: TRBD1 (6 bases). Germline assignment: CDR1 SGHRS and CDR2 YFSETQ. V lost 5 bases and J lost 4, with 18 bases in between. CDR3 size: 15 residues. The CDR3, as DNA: TGCGCCAGCAGAGAGCAAGGGGGGGATGGCACTGAAGCTTTCTTT. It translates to CASREQGGDGTEAFF.

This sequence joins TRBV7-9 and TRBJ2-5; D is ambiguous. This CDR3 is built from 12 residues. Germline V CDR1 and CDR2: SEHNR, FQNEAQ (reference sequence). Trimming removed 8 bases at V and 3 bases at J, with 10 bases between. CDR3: CASVDGEETQYF. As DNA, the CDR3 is TGTGCCAGCGTCGACGGTGAAGAGACCCAGTACTTC.

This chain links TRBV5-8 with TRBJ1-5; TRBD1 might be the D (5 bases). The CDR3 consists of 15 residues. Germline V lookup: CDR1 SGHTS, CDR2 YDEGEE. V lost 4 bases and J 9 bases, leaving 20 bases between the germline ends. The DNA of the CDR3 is TGTGCCAGCAGCCCCGGGGCGTCACTAGCGTCGCCCCAGCATTTT. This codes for CASSPGASLASPQHF.

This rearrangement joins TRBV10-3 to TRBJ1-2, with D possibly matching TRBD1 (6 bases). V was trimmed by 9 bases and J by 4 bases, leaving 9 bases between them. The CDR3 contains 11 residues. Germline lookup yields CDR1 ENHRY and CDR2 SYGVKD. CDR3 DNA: TGTGCCATAAGGGGGGTCTATGGCTACACCTTC. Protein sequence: CAIRGVYGYTF.

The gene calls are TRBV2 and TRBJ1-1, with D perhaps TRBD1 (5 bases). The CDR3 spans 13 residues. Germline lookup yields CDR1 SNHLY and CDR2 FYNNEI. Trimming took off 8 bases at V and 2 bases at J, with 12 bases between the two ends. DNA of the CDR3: TGTGCCAGCGGGCCCAGGGAAAACACTGAAGCTTTCTTT. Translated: CASGPRENTEAFF.